These T cell receptor beta chains were read from a single sample in a study of vaccination and CD4 T cells after COVID-19. TCRdb re-called the PCR reads through MiXCR, storing one row per CDR3 protein. The sample has 20,000 or so distinct CDR3 sequences, roughly a quarter seen once. Antigens for these TCRs are unknown. Sequencing was done on a sample of cultured CD4+ T cells from blood. Receptors were obtained from a human donor with COVID-19. CDR3s include the opening cysteine and the closing phenylalanine or tryptophan. A D gene is named only where the DNA matches it firmly. Where a row states a size, it is once, few, many or the class of an expanded clone; other rows omit it.

>TRBD1|TRBV2|TRBJ1-5|-
TGTGCCAGCAGTGAAAGGACAGGGTTCAATCAGCCCCAGCATTTT
CASSERTGFNQPQHF
>-|TRBV25-1|TRBJ1-6|-
TGTGCCAGCAGTGCCAGGACTTGGGAACCCCTCCACTTT
CASSARTWEPLHF
>TRBD1|TRBV18|TRBJ2-7|-
TGTGCCAGCTCACCACGGGGGACAGGGGACGAGCAGTACTTC
CASSPRGTGDEQYF
>-|TRBV27|TRBJ2-2|few
TGTGCCAGCAGTTTCGGCAGGACCGGGGAGCTGTTTTTT
CASSFGRTGELFF
>-|TRBV11-3|TRBJ2-5|-
TGTGCCAGCAGCGTCTTGGAGACCCAGTACTTC
CASSVLETQYF
>-|TRBV2|TRBJ1-2|few
TGTGCCAGCTTAGCGGGGCGCGGTGGCTACACCTTC
CASLAGRGGYTF
>-|TRBV10-1|TRBJ2-3|-
TGCGCCAGCAAGAGCGGGTTGGTGTGCTTT
CASKSGLVCF
>-|TRBV7-2|TRBJ1-2|-
TGTGCCAGCAGCCCTCCCGGTTCGTACGGCTACACCTTC
CASSPPGSYGYTF
>-|TRBV30|TRBJ1-2|few
TGTGCCGGGACGGTGGTAGGTGGGGGTTATGGCTACACCTTC
CAGTVVGGGYGYTF
>-|TRBV5-4|TRBJ1-3|-
TGTGCCAGCAGCTTGGGGGAGGATGCCTCTGGAAACACCATATATTTT
CASSLGEDASGNTIYF
>-|TRBV24-1|TRBJ1-2|few
TGTGCCACCAGTGATTCGTTCTATGGCTACACCTTC
CATSDSFYGYTF
>-|TRBV6-1|TRBJ2-5|-
TGTGCCAGCAGTGAAGGGGAGGGGGTGGGCCAAGAGACCCAGTACTTC
CASSEGEGVGQETQYF
>-|TRBV20-1|TRBJ1-6|few
TGCAGTGCTAGGGAAGGGGCGAATTCACCCCTCCACTTT
CSAREGANSPLHF
>-|TRBV7-9|TRBJ1-4|few
TGTGCCAGCAGCTTAGCGATAACTAATGAAAAACTGTTTTTT
CASSLAITNEKLFF
>-|TRBV6-5|TRBJ2-7|-
TGTGCCAGCAGTTCTAGGACAGACGGGGCATTACAGTACTTC
CASSSRTDGALQYF
>TRBD1|TRBV28|TRBJ1-2|-
TGTGCCAGCAGTTTACGACAGGGTCGGGGCTACACCTTC
CASSLRQGRGYTF
>-|TRBV6-1|TRBJ1-1|-
TGTGCCAGCCAGATGGGCTGGGCCAACACTGAAGCTTTCTTT
CASQMGWANTEAFF
>-|TRBV11-3|TRBJ2-5|-
TGTGCCAGCAGCTTAGACCGGGGGGCTTGGGAGACCCAGTACTTC
CASSLDRGAWETQYF
>-|TRBV20-1|TRBJ1-1|few
TGCAGTGCCCGAACGACAGGCGTCAACACTGAAGCTTTCTTT
CSARTTGVNTEAFF
>TRBD2|TRBV6-1|TRBJ2-7|-
TGTGCCAGCAGTCTTCGGACTAGCGGAGCCTACGAGCAGTACTTC
CASSLRTSGAYEQYF
>-|TRBV12-3/TRBV12-4|TRBJ1-2|-
TGTGCCAGCAGCGGGGCAGCCAGAGATGGCTACACCTTC
CASSGAARDGYTF
>TRBD1|TRBV2|TRBJ1-1|-
TGTGCCAGCACCAGGGACAGGGGAACTAGCACTGAAGCTTTCTTT
CASTRDRGTSTEAFF
>-|TRBV30|TRBJ1-3|-
TGTGCCTGGAGTGTAGCCCGGGGGTCTGGAAACACCATATATTTT
CAWSVARGSGNTIYF
>-|TRBV7-7|TRBJ2-2|few
TGTGCTAGCAGCTTAGGGACCGGGGAGCTGTTTTTT
CASSLGTGELFF
>-|TRBV11-3|TRBJ2-7|-
TGTGCCAGCAGCTTAGAGGCAGCGAGGCGACCCTACGAGCAGTACTTC
CASSLEAARRPYEQYF
>-|TRBV18|TRBJ2-2|few
TGTGCCAGCTCACAGGTCGACAGCACCGGGGAGCTGTTTTTT
CASSQVDSTGELFF
>-|TRBV2|TRBJ1-5|few
TGTGCCAGCGGCAGGGACATCAATCAGCCCCAGCATTTT
CASGRDINQPQHF
>TRBD2|TRBV28|TRBJ2-3|-
TGTGCCAGCAGTTTGACTAGCGGGGGTTCGACGCAGTATTTT
CASSLTSGGSTQYF
>TRBD1|TRBV6-1|TRBJ1-2|few
TGTGCCAGCAGTACCGGGACAGCCTTGCATGGCTACACCTTC
CASSTGTALHGYTF